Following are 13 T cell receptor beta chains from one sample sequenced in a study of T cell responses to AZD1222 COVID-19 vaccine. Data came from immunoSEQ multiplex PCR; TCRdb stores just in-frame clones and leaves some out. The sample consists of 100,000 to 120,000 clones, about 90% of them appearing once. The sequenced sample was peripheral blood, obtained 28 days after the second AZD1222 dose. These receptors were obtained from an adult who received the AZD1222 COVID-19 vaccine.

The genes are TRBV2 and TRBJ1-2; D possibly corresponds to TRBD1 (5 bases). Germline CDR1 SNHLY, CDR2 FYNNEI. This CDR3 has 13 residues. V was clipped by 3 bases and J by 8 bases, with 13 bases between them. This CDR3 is CASSEGRVGGYTF. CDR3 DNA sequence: TGTGCCAGCAGTGAGGGCAGGGTTGGCGGCTACACCTTC.

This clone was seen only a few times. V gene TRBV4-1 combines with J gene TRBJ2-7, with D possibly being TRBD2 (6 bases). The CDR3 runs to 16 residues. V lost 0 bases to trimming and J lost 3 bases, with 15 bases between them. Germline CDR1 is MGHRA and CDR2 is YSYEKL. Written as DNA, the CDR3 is TGCGCCAGCAGCCAAGAGGCGGGGCCTCAAATCTACGAGCAGTACTTC. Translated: CASSQEAGPQIYEQYF.

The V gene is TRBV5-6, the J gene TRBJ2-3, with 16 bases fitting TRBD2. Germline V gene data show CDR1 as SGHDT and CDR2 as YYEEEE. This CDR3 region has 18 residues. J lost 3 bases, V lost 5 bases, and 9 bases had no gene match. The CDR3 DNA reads TGTGCCAGCAGGTCCGGGACTAGCGGGGGGGCGTCAACAGATACGCAGTATTTT. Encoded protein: CASRSGTSGGASTDTQYF.

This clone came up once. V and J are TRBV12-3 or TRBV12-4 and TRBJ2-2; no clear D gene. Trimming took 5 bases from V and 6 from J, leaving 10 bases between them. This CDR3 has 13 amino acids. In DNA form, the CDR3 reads TGTGCCAGCAGTGGGATCGGTGCCGGGGAGCTGTTTTTT. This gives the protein CASSGIGAGELFF.

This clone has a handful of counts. CDR3 region: CASSLGQGLSSPLHF. In DNA form, the CDR3 reads TGTGCCAGCAGCTTAGGACAGGGGCTATCCTCACCCCTCCACTTT. The genes are TRBV7-2 and TRBJ1-6; 8 bases are shared with TRBD1. J was trimmed by 10 bases and V by 1 base; bases with no gene match: 6. The CDR3 consists of 15 residues. The germline V gene encodes CDR1 SGHTA and CDR2 FQGNSA.

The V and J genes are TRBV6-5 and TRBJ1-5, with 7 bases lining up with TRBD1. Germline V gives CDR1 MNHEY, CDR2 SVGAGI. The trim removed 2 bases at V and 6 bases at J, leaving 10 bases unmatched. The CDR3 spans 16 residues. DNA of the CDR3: TGTGCCAGCAGTTACCCGGGCCGGGACAGAGTTCAGCCCCAGCATTTT. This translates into CASSYPGRDRVQPQHF.

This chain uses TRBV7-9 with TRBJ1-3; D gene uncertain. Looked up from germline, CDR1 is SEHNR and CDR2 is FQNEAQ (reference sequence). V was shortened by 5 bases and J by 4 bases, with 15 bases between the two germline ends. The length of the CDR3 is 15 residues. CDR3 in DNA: TGTGCCAGCAGCGAAACGATTCTCCCCGGAAACACCATATATTTT. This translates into CASSETILPGNTIYF.

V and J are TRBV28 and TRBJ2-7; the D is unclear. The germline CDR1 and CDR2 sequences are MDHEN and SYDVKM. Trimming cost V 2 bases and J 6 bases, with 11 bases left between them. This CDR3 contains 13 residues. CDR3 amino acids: CASSLVESTEQYF. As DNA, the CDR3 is TGTGCCAGCAGTTTAGTAGAAAGCACCGAGCAGTACTTC.

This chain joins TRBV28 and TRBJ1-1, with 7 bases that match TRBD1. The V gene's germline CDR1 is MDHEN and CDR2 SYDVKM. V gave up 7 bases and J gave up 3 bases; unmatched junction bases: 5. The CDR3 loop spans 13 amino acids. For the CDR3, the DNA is TGTGCCAGCACCGTCGACAGGGACACTGAAGCTTTCTTT. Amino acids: CASTVDRDTEAFF.

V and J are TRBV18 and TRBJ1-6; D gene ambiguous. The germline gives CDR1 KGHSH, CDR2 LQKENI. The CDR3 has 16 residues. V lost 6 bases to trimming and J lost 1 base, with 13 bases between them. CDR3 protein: CASSSTKGSYNSPLHF. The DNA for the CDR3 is TGTGCCAGCTCTAGCACGAAAGGGTCCTATAATTCACCCCTCCACTTT.

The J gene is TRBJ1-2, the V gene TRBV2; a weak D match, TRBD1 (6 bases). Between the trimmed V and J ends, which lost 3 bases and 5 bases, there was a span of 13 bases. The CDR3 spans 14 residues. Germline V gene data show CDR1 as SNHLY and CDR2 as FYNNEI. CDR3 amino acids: CASSERGVLYGYTF. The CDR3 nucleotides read TGTGCCAGCAGTGAGAGGGGGGTCCTATATGGCTACACCTTC.

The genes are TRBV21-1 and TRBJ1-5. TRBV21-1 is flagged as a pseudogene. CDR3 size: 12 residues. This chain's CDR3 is CATLDGNQPQHF. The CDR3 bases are TGTGCCACCCTGGACGGAAATCAGCCCCAGCATTTT.

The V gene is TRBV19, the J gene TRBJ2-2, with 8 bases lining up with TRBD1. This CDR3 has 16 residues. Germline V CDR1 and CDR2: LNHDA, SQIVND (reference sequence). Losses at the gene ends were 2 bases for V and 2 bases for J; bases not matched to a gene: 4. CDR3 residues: CASSIQGAINTGELFF. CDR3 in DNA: TGTGCCAGTAGTATACAGGGGGCGATTAACACCGGGGAGCTGTTTTTT.